The rows below give T cell receptor beta chains drawn from one sample of a study of blood T cell repertoires in COVID-19. Libraries were prepared by immunoSEQ multiplex PCR; TCRdb keeps only in-frame clonotypes and omits some of them. The sample shows about 70,000 clones, roughly nine tenths of them seen only once. Specimen: peripheral blood. Source of these receptors: a man over 45 with COVID-19, enrolled during active disease. CDR3s include the opening cysteine and the closing phenylalanine or tryptophan. D genes are given only for firm matches. Size is omitted from some rows. Given values are once, few, many or a class for expanded clones.

NA 14 TRBJ2-1 NA TRBV19 TGTGCCAGTAGTATAGCTGGGGGGAGTGGTGAGCAGTTCTTC CASSIAGGSGEQFF
NA 13 TRBJ1-2 NA TRBV10-2 TGCGCCAGCAGTGATCCCGGGACAATTGGCTACACCTTC CASSDPGTIGYTF
NA 16 TRBJ1-4 TRBD1 TRBV2 TGTGCCAGCAGTGAAGCGCTTCAGGGGGTTGGAGAAAAACTGTTTTTT CASSEALQGVGEKLFF
NA 13 TRBJ1-2 NA TRBV2 TGTGCCAGCAGCCGGGACTCCCGCTATGGCTACACCTTC CASSRDSRYGYTF
few 13 TRBJ2-1 TRBD1 TRBV30 TGTGCCTGGAGTGTAAGCGGGGACAGGGGGCAGTTCTTC CAWSVSGDRGQFF
NA 15 TRBJ2-3 TRBD1 TRBV30 TGTGCCTGGAGCCCGGGACAGAGTATTGCAGATACGCAGTATTTT CAWSPGQSIADTQYF
NA 13 TRBJ2-5 NA TRBV7-9 TGTGCCAGCAGCTTCGGGCAGGGAGAGACCCAGTACTTC CASSFGQGETQYF
once 15 TRBJ2-1 TRBD2 TRBV24-1 TGTGCCACCAGTGATTTCGCGGGAGTTGGGGATGAGCAGTTCTTC CATSDFAGVGDEQFF
NA 15 TRBJ1-6 NA TRBV5-1 TGCGCCAGCAGCTTGGACGGCTCCTATAATTCACCCCTCCACTTT CASSLDGSYNSPLHF
NA 15 TRBJ2-1 NA TRBV5-1 TGCGCCAGCAGCCCCGGGACTCTGGATGGCAATGAGCAGTTCTTC CASSPGTLDGNEQFF
NA 14 TRBJ2-2 TRBD1 TRBV3-1/TRBV3-2 TGTGCCAGCAGCAGAGGACAGGGGATCGGGGAGCTGTTTTTT CASSRGQGIGELFF
NA 13 TRBJ2-1 TRBD1 TRBV10-3 TGTGCCACGGCCGGGACAGAATACAATGAGCAGTTCTTC CATAGTEYNEQFF
once 16 TRBJ1-2 NA TRBV29-1 TGCAGCGTTGTTGCAGAGGCTGACGACAGCAGCTATGGCTACACCTTC CSVVAEADDSSYGYTF
once 13 TRBJ2-3 NA TRBV11-3 TGTGCCAGCAGCCTTAATACAGGGAATCCGCAGTATTTT CASSLNTGNPQYF
NA 15 TRBJ1-2 TRBD1 TRBV5-6 TGTGCCAGCAGCTTGTCCAACAGGGGGACCCATGGCTACACCTTC CASSLSNRGTHGYTF
NA 15 TRBJ2-3 TRBD1 TRBV19 TGTGCCAGTAGTTCGGAGACAGGGGGCTTAGATACGCAGTATTTT CASSSETGGLDTQYF
once 13 TRBJ1-1 TRBD1 TRBV5-6 TGTGCCAGCAGCCGGGACAGGGGGACTCGACCCCATTTT CASSRDRGTRPHF